These T cell receptor beta chains were read from a single sample in a study of cytomegalovirus exposure and HLA in healthy donors. Sequenced by immunoSEQ multiplex PCR; TCRdb stores in-frame clones only, minus some. The repertoire includes some 140,000 clones, roughly 80% of them detected once, and just over 8.5% sits in the top ten. The material sequenced was PBMCs. The receptor set was obtained from a woman in her 50s in good health and CMV-seropositive. Each CDR3 is given with its conserved first and last residue. A D gene is named only where the DNA matches it firmly. Clone size, where shown, is once, few, many, or a class for clones that have expanded.

j_call	v_call	d_call	clone_size	cdr3_nt	cdr3_aa
TRBJ1-5	TRBV29-1	.	.	TGCAGCGGTAGCGGGACGAGAGGCAATCAGCCCCAGCATTTT	CSGSGTRGNQPQHF
TRBJ2-1	TRBV19	.	.	TGTGCCAGTAGTCCGGACATCTACAATGAGCAGTTCTTC	CASSPDIYNEQFF
TRBJ2-5	TRBV7-8	TRBD2	.	TGTGCCAGCAGCTTAGGAAGACTAGCGGGGGGAGGAGAGACCCAGTACTTC	CASSLGRLAGGGETQYF
TRBJ1-1	TRBV2	.	.	TGTGCCAGGGGGAGGCCTGAAGCTTTCTTT	CARGRPEAFF
TRBJ1-4	TRBV5-1	.	.	TGCGCCAGCAGGTTGGAGGGGCTGACTAATGAAAAACTGTTTTTT	CASRLEGLTNEKLFF
TRBJ2-7	TRBV5-5	.	.	TGTGCCAGCAGCTTTACCCCAAGGGGCAGGGATGACGAGCAGTACTTC	CASSFTPRGRDDEQYF
TRBJ2-2	TRBV5-4	TRBD2	.	TGTGCCAGCAGCTTGGGACTAGCGGAGAACACCGGGGAGCTGTTTTTT	CASSLGLAENTGELFF
TRBJ1-1	TRBV6-5	.	few	TGTGCCAGCACCTCAGCGGACAGAAGAGCTTTCTTT	CASTSADRRAFF
TRBJ1-5	TRBV5-1	TRBD1	.	TGCGCCAGCAGCGCATCAGGGGGTCGGAATCAGCCCCAGCATTTT	CASSASGGRNQPQHF
TRBJ2-1	TRBV19	TRBD2	once	TGTGCCAGTAGTCTAAGGACTAGCGGTCCCTACAATGAGCAGTTCTTC	CASSLRTSGPYNEQFF
TRBJ2-2	TRBV2	.	.	TGTGCCAGCAGTGAATGGCAGATTGATACCGGGGAGCTGTTTTTT	CASSEWQIDTGELFF
TRBJ2-5	TRBV2	.	.	TGTGCCAGCAGTGACAGCAGCTGGGAGCCAAATCGAGAGACCCAGTACTTC	CASSDSSWEPNRETQYF
TRBJ2-7	TRBV6-6	TRBD1	.	TGTGCCAGCAGTTACCCTCCGGGACAGTCATACGAGCAGTACTTC	CASSYPPGQSYEQYF
TRBJ1-1	TRBV21-1	.	.	TGTGCCAGCTGTGAGTTAACTGAAGCTTTCTTT	CASCELTEAFF
TRBJ1-3	TRBV28	TRBD1	.	TGTGCCAGCAGTTTAACAGGGGAGAGCTCTGGAAACACCATATATTTT	CASSLTGESSGNTIYF
TRBJ2-5	TRBV12-5	.	.	TGTGCTAGTGGTCCGAGGGGGGGGGCGGCCGAGACCCAGTACTTC	CASGPRGGAAETQYF
TRBJ1-1	TRBV15	.	.	TGTGCCACCAGCAGAGGTCCAGGCATGAACACTGAAGCTTTCTTT	CATSRGPGMNTEAFF
TRBJ2-5	TRBV5-5	.	.	TGTGCCAGCAGAATCCGACCGGGGATGCAAGAGACCCAGTACTTC	CASRIRPGMQETQYF
TRBJ2-5	TRBV10-3	.	.	TGTGCCATCAGTGAGGGAAAAGGGCTAGGGGAAGAGACCCAGTACTTC	CAISEGKGLGEETQYF
TRBJ2-5	TRBV4-3	TRBD2	.	TGCGCCAGCAGCCTAGGACTAGCGGGGGAAGAGACCCAGTACTTC	CASSLGLAGEETQYF
TRBJ1-5	TRBV6-4	.	.	TGTGCCAGCAGTGTGGACAGTGGAGGCAATCAGCCCCAGCATTTT	CASSVDSGGNQPQHF
TRBJ2-3	TRBV28	TRBD1	.	TGTGCCAGCAGGAAGGGGACAGGTACTACAGATACGCAGTATTTT	CASRKGTGTTDTQYF
TRBJ1-2	TRBV4-3	.	.	TGCGCCAGCAGCCAAGTAAGGGGGTCCGGCTACACCTTC	CASSQVRGSGYTF
TRBJ1-4	TRBV5-6	TRBD1	.	TGTGCCAGCAGCTTGGCCCCACAGGGGGCGTACGAAAAACTGTTTTTT	CASSLAPQGAYEKLFF
TRBJ1-1	TRBV5-1	TRBD1	.	TGCGCCAGCAGCTTTTCCCTACCCGGGACAGGGATGAACACTGAAGCTTTCTTT	CASSFSLPGTGMNTEAFF
TRBJ2-7	TRBV29-1	.	.	TGCAGCGTTTCCGACAGCTACGAGCAGTACTTC	CSVSDSYEQYF
TRBJ1-5	TRBV6-6	TRBD1	.	TGTGCCAGCAGGAGGGACAGGGATAACGGCAATCAGCCCCAGCATTTT	CASRRDRDNGNQPQHF
TRBJ2-1	TRBV4-1	TRBD2	many	TGCGCCAGCAGCTCGGGACTAGCGGGAAACAATGAGCAGTTCTTC	CASSSGLAGNNEQFF
TRBJ2-3	TRBV7-2	TRBD2	.	TGTGCCAGCAGCATCGTAGCGGGGGGGACAGATACGCAGTATTTT	CASSIVAGGTDTQYF
TRBJ2-7	TRBV6-1	TRBD1	once	TGTGCCAGCAGTGATGTGGGGACAGGACCCTACGAGCAGTACTTC	CASSDVGTGPYEQYF
TRBJ1-5	TRBV5-1	TRBD1	.	TGCGCCAGCAGCTTGGGACAGGGGCAGCCCCAGCATTTT	CASSLGQGQPQHF
TRBJ1-1	TRBV19	.	few	TGTGCCAGTAGTGCTCCGAACACGCTTGAAGCTTTCTTT	CASSAPNTLEAFF
TRBJ1-6	TRBV7-9	.	.	TGTGCCAGCAGCGGAGCGGGTCTCGTAAATTCACCCCTCCACTTT	CASSGAGLVNSPLHF
TRBJ2-1	TRBV5-4	.	.	TGTGCCAGCAGCTTGCTCTATGAGCAGTTCTTC	CASSLLYEQFF
TRBJ2-3	TRBV7-2	TRBD2	.	TGTGCCAGCAGCTTACTTGGGACTAGCGTTGGAGATACGCAGTATTTT	CASSLLGTSVGDTQYF
TRBJ2-7	TRBV7-9	TRBD2	.	TGTGCCAGCAGCGGGGGGAGGGTCTACGAGCAGTACTTC	CASSGGRVYEQYF
TRBJ1-1	TRBV5-6	TRBD1	.	TGTGCCAGCAGCTTCCTGCAGGGGGCAACTGAAGCTTTCTTT	CASSFLQGATEAFF
TRBJ1-1	TRBV28	TRBD1	.	TGTGCCAGCAGTTTTACCAGGGGGCCCGGCACTGAAGCTTTCTTT	CASSFTRGPGTEAFF
TRBJ2-3	TRBV15	TRBD1	.	TGTGCCACCAGCCGGGACAGGGAAAATACGCAGTATTTT	CATSRDRENTQYF
TRBJ2-1	TRBV15	TRBD1	.	TGTGCCACCAGCGGTCGGGACAGGGGGTTCTCTTACAATGAGCAGTTCTTC	CATSGRDRGFSYNEQFF
TRBJ1-6	TRBV4-3	.	.	TGCGCCAGCAGCGATGATAGGGGCGACTATAATTCACCCCTCCACTTT	CASSDDRGDYNSPLHF
TRBJ2-3	TRBV19	TRBD2	.	TGTGCCAGTTGGGGGGGGGCAGATACGCAGTATTTT	CASWGGADTQYF